This T cell receptor beta chain is drawn from a study of response to subunit inactivated influenza vaccine. The germline V gene has CDR1 DFQATT and CDR2 SNEGSKA (reference sequence). The junction had 8 bases not matched to a gene; V was cut back by 2 bases and J by 9 bases. The CDR3 totals 15 residues. TCRdb processed the RT-PCR reads anew with MiXCR; each CDR3 protein has one entry. The sample has about 540,000 distinct CDR3 sequences; roughly 25% are singletons. These data were likewise used in another study, on T cells expressing NK-cell markers. In that study: Making the TCR beta cDNA relied on 5'RACE template switching with UMIs.

The receptor's source is a man aged 45 to 65 who received an inactivated influenza vaccine. Here the sequenced sample was CD4+ T cells sorted from PBMCs, taken approximately 13 days after vaccination. The J gene is TRBJ2-1, the V gene TRBV20-1, with 12 bases aligning to TRBD2. As DNA, the CDR3 is TGCAGTGCTAGACCCATAGGACTAGCGGGAATTGAGCAGTTCTTC. Translation gives CSARPIGLAGIEQFF.